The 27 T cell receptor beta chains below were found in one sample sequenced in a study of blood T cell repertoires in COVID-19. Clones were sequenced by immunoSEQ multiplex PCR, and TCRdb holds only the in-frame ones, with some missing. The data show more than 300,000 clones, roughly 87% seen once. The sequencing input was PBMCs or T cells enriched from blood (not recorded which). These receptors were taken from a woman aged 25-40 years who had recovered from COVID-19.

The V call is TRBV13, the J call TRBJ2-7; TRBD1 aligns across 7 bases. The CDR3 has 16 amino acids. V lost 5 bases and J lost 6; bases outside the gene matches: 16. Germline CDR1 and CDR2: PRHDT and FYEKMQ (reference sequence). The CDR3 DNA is TGTGCCAGCAGCGTTAGATCCGGGACAGTTCCGACCGAGCAGTACTTC. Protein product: CASSVRSGTVPTEQYF.

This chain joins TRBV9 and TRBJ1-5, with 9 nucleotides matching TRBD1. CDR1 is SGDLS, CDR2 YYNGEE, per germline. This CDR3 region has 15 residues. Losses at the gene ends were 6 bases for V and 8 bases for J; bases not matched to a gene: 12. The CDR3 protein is CASTPGQGGLEPQHF. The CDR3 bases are TGTGCCAGCACCCCGGGACAGGGTGGTTTGGAGCCCCAGCATTTT.

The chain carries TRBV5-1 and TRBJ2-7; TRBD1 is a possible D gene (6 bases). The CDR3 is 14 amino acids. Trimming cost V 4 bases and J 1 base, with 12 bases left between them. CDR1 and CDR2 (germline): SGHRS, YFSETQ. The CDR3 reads CASSNRDNSYEQYF. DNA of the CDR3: TGCGCCAGCAGCAACCGGGACAATTCCTACGAGCAGTACTTC.

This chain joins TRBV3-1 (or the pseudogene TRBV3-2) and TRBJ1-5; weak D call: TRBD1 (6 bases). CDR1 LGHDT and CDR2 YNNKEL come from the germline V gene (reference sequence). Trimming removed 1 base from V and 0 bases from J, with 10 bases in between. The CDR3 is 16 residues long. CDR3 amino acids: CASSQGLQGSNQPQHF. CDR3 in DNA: TGTGCCAGCAGCCAAGGGTTACAGGGTAGCAATCAGCCCCAGCATTTT.

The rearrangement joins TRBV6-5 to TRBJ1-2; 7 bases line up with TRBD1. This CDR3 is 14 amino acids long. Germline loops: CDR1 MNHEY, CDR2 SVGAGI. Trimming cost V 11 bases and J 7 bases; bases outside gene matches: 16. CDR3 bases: TGTGCCTTGGGGCAGGAGGGGGCGGCTTTTGGCTACACCTTC. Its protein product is CALGQEGAAFGYTF.

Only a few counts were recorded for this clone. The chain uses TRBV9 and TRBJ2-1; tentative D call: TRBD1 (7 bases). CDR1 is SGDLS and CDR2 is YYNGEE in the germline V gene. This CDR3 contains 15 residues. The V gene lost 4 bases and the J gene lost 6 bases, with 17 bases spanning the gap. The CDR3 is CASSIQGRLSNEQFF. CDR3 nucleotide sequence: TGTGCCAGCAGCATACAGGGGAGGCTATCCAATGAGCAGTTCTTC.

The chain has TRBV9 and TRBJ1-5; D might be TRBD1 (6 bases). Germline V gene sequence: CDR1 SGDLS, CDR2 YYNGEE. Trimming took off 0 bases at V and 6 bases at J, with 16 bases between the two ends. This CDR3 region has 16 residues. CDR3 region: CASSVDGRGGVQPQHF. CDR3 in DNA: TGTGCCAGCAGCGTAGACGGCAGGGGAGGGGTTCAGCCCCAGCATTTT.

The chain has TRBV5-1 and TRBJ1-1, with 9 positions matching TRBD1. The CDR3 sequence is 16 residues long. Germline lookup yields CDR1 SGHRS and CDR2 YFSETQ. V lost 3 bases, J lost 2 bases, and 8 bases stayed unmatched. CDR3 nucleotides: TGCGCCAGCAGCTGGGACAGGGTCGGGGGTAACACTGAAGCTTTCTTT. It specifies CASSWDRVGGNTEAFF.

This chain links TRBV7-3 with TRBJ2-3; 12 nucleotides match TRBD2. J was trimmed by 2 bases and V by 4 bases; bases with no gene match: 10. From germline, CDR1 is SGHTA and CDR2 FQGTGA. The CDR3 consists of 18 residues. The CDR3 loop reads CASSSGLAGGFTTDTQYF. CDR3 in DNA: TGTGCCAGCAGCTCAGGGCTAGCGGGGGGGTTCACCACAGATACGCAGTATTTT.

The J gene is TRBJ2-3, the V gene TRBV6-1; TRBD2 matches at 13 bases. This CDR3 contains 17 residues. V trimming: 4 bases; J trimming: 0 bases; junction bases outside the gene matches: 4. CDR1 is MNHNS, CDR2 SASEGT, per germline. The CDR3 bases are TGTGCCAGCAGTGGGCCGGGACTAGCGGGGAGCACAGATACGCAGTATTTT. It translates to CASSGPGLAGSTDTQYF.

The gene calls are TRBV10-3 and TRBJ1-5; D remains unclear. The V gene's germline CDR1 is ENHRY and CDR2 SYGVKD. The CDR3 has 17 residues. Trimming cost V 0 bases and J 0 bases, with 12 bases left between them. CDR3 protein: CAISESRREFSNQPQHF. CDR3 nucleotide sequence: TGTGCCATCAGTGAGTCACGCCGGGAGTTTAGCAATCAGCCCCAGCATTTT.

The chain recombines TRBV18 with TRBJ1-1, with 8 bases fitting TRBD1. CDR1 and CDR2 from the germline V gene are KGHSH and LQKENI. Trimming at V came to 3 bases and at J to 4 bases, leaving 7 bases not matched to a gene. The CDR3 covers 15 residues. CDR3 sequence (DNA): TGTGCCAGCTCACCTAGGACAGGGAGGGGCACTGAAGCTTTCTTT. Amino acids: CASSPRTGRGTEAFF.

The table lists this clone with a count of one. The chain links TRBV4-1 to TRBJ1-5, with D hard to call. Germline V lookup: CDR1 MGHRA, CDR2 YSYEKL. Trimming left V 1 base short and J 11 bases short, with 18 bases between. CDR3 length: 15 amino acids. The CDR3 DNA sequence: TGCGCCAGCAGCCAAGTCTTTACACCCGATCTGGCCCAGCATTTT. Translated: CASSQVFTPDLAQHF.

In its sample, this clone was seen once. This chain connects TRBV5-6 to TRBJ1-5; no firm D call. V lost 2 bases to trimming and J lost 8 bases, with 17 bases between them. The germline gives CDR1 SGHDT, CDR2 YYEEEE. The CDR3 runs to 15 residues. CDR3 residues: CASSLGPSLGEPQHF. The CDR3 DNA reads TGTGCCAGCAGCTTAGGGCCGAGCCTCGGGGAGCCCCAGCATTTT.

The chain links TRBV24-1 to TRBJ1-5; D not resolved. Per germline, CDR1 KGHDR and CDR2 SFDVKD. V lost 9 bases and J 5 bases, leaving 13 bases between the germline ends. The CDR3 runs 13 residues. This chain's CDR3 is CATRHGFYQPQHF. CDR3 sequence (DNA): TGTGCCACCCGTCACGGTTTCTATCAGCCCCAGCATTTT.

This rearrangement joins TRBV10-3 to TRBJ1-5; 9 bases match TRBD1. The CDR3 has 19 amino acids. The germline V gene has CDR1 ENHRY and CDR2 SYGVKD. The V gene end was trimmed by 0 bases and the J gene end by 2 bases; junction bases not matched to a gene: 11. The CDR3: CAISESARDRVGGNQPQHF. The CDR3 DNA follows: TGTGCCATCAGTGAGTCGGCAAGGGACAGGGTCGGAGGCAATCAGCCCCAGCATTTT.

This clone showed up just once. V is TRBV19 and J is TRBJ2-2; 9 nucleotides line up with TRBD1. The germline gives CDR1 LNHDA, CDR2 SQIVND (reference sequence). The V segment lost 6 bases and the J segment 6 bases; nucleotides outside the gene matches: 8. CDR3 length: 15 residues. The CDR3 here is CASSHRTGVAGELFF. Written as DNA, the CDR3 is TGTGCCAGTAGCCACAGGACAGGGGTCGCCGGGGAGCTGTTTTTT.

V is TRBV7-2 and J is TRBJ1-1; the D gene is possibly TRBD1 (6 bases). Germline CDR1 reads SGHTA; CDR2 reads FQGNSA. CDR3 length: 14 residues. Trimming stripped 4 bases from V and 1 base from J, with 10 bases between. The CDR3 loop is CASSSGVGNTEAFF. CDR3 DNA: TGTGCCAGCAGCTCAGGGGTGGGGAACACTGAAGCTTTCTTT.

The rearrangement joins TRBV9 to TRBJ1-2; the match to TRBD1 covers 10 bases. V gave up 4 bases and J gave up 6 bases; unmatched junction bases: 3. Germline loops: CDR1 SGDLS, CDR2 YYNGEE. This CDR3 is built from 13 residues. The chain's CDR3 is CASSRDRGHGYTF. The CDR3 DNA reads TGTGCCAGCAGCCGAGACAGGGGGCATGGCTACACCTTC.

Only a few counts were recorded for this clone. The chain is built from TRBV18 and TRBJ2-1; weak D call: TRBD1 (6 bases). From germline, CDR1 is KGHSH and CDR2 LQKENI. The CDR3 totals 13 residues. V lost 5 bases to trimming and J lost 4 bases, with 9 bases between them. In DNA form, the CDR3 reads TGTGCCAGCTCAGGCGGACAGTACAATGAGCAGTTCTTC. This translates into CASSGGQYNEQFF.

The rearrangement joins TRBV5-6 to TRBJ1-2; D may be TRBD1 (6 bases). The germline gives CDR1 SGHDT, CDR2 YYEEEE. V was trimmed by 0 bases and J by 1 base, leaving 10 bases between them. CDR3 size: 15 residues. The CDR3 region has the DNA TGTGCCAGCAGCTTGGCGGCAGGGGTTAACTATGGCTACACCTTC. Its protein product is CASSLAAGVNYGYTF.

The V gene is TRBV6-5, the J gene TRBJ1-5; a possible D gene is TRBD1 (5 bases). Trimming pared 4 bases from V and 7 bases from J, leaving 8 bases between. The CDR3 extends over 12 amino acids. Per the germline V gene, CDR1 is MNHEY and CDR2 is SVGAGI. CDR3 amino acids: CASSSPGQPQHF. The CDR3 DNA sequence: TGTGCCAGCAGTTCCCCAGGGCAGCCCCAGCATTTT.

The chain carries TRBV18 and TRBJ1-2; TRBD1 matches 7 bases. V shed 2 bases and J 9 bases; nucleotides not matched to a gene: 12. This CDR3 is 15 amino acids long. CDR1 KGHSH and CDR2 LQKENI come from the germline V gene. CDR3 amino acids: CASSPSGTDHSSYTF. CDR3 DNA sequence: TGTGCCAGCTCACCATCCGGGACAGACCACTCGAGCTACACCTTC. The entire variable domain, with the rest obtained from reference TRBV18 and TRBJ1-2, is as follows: NAGVMQNPRHLVRRRGQEARLRCSPMKGHSHVYWYRQLPEEGLKFMVYLQKENIIDESGMPKERFSAEFPKEGPSILRIQQVVRGDSAAYFCASSPSGTDHSSYTFGSGTRLTVV.

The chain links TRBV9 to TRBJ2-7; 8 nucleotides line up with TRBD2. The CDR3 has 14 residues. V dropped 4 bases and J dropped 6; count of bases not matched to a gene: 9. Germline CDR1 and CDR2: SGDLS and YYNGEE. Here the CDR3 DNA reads TGTGCCAGCAGCAGTAGCGGGGAAGGGCTCGAGCAGTACTTC. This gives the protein CASSSSGEGLEQYF.

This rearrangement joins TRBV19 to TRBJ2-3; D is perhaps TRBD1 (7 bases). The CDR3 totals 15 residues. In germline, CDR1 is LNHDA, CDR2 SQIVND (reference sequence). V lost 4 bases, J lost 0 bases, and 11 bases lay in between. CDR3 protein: CASSTGGGSTDTQYF. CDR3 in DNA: TGTGCCAGTAGTACCGGAGGGGGCAGCACAGATACGCAGTATTTT.

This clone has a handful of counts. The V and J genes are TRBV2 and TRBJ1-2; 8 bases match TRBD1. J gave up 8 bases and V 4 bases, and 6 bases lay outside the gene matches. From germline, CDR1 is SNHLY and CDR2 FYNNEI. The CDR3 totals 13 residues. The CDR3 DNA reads TGTGCCAGCAGTGTTAGGACAGGGATGGGCTACACCTTC. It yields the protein CASSVRTGMGYTF.

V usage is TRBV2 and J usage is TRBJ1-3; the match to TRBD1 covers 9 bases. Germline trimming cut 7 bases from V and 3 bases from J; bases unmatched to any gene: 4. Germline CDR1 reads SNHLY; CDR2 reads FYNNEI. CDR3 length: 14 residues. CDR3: CASKGQGGGNTIYF. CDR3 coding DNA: TGTGCCAGCAAGGGACAGGGTGGTGGAAACACCATATATTTT.